The clone carrying this TCR beta chain showed up many times. The antigen remains unidentified. The entry originates in a study of T cell repertoires in cytomegalovirus infection. TCRdb re-called the reads with MiXCR, one entry per CDR3 protein. The sample carries nearly 550,000 distinct CDR3 sequences, about 17% recorded once. Study-wide findings and caveats: Clonotypes of TCR beta that were HLA-C-restricted and CMV-specific dominated the ex vivo response. Cumulative frequency (of public TCR beta family members) identified carriers of CMV plus the relevant HLA.

Germline-derived CDR1 and CDR2 are MDHEN and SYDVKM. The CDR3 covers 17 residues. Trimming pared 4 bases from V and 4 bases from J, leaving 20 bases between. The origin of this receptor is a human donor in good health (CMV status not recorded). Some clones in this sample may be carry-over from other donors' samples. The rearrangement links TRBV28 to TRBJ2-1, with D maybe TRBD2 (5 bases). Material: CD8+ T cells from PBMCs. As DNA, the CDR3 is TGTGCCAGCAGTTCCCCCACCGAGGGAATGGGTTACAATGAGCAGTTCTTC. Its protein product is CASSSPTEGMGYNEQFF.